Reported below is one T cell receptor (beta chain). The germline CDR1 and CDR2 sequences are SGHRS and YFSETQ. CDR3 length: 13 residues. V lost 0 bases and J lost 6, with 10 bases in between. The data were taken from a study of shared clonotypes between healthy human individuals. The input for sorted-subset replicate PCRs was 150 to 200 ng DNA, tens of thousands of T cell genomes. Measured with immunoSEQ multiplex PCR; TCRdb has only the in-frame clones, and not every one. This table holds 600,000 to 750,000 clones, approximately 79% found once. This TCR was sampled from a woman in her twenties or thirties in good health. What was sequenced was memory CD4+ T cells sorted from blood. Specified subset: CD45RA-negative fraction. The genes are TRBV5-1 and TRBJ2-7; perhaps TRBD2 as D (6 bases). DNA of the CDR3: TGCGCCAGCAGCTTGGTGGACGGGGGCGAGCAGTACTTC. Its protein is CASSLVDGGEQYF.